The clone carrying this T cell receptor (beta chain) has at least ten counts. What it binds is not known. This entry is derived from a study of T-cell reconstitution after alpha-beta-depleted transplantation in children. V was trimmed by 3 bases and J by 5 bases, leaving 7 bases between them. The CDR3 consists of 13 residues. Findings and limits, study-wide: Reported findings indicate that, about two months after transplant, alpha-beta T cells came from several hundred expanded clones, which were derived from non-depleted graft cells.

Unique molecular identifiers tagged the TCRbeta library. TCRdb analysed the PCR reads with MiXCR anew, one entry per CDR3 protein. Here the sample spans a few hundred thousand distinct CDR3 sequences, 10% to 15% being singletons. This sample comprised PBMCs, mostly from graft donor cells, obtained 360 days after TCRalphabeta/CD19-depleted stem cell transplant. The sequence was collected from a male patient under 18 who had a stem cell transplant for acute myeloid leukemia, so the T cells may come from the graft donor. The chain couples TRBV12-3 or TRBV12-4 to TRBJ1-4; D is unresolved. The CDR3 is CASSFIPNEKLFF. The DNA of the CDR3 is TGTGCCAGCAGTTTCATCCCAAATGAAAAACTGTTTTTT.